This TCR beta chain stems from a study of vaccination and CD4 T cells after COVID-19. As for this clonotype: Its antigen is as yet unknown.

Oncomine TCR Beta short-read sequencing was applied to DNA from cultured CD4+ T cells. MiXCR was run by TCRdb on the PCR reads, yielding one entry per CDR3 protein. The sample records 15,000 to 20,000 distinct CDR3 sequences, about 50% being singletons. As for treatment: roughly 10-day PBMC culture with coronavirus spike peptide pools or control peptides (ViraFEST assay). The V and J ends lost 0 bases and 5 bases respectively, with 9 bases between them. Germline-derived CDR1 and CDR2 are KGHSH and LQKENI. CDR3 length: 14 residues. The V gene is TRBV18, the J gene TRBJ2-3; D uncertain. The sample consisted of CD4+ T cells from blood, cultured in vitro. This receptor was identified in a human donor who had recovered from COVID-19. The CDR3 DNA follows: TGTGCCAGCTCACCACCGGGCCGAGGAGATACGCAGTATTTT. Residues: CASSPPGRGDTQYF.